This entry describes one T cell receptor (beta chain). This clone was seen once. Its binding antigen is unknown. Within one base of it there is no much larger clone, and no base qualities were kept. Per the germline V gene (reference sequence), MNHEY is the CDR1 and SMNVEV is the CDR2. The V end loses 2 bases and the J end loses 2 bases, and a stretch of 4 bases separates them. Its CDR3 holds 13 amino acids, cysteine through phenylalanine. Here the CDR3 DNA is all that survives: 39 bases in frame from base 1. The cohort consisted of 600 or so healthy bone marrow donors. At the time of sampling, every cohort member was nominally healthy, though immune exposures that went unrecorded were likely present. The donor tested CMV seronegative, placing the donor among the 350 or so seronegative members of the cohort. A peripheral blood sample was collected from each donor, and TCR beta sequencing was performed on peripheral blood mononuclear cells. The Qiagen DNeasy Blood Extraction Kit was used to extract genomic DNA from the blood cell samples.

The sample comes from a study of cytomegalovirus exposure and HLA in healthy donors (dated by TCRdb to 2017 to 2019). In the study overall: An earlier analysis of approximately 600 of the donors reported about 250 Gb of sequence data and some 100 million unique TCR beta sequences from about 179 million T cells. An early release that covered several hundred HLA-typed donors contained approximately 300 gigabases of sequencing data and tens of millions of unique TCR sequences. The genetic ancestry cluster associated with self-reported Caucasian donors included around four fifths of the 398 genotyped donors. The aim of the study was to test whether cataloging public T cell receptors could identify signatures of past pathogen exposure. The study used immunosequencing to profile the T cell repertoires of 666 subjects and linked those repertoires to cytomegalovirus serostatus. A separate validation cohort of more than 100 different subjects was used in addition to the approximately 610-subject first cohort. To predict cytomegalovirus infection status, the study combined high-throughput TCR immunosequencing, statistical association of individual TCRs with disease status, and machine learning. A later analysis re-analyzed previously published TCR beta repertoires from approximately 670 donors and added high-resolution HLA genotyping to study TCR occurrence patterns. The later analysis used no new phenotypic data to find candidate immune exposures, relying instead on TCR beta sequences and their occurrence across donors. To decide whether each TCR beta V gene segment behaved as functional or pseudogenic, an earlier analysis of 587 of the donors relied on high-throughput TCR beta sequencing. Donor age, sex, ethnicity and CMV serostatus were compiled together with the repertoire data. A later genetic analysis took genome-wide SNP genotypes for about three fifths of the 666 donors and used that subset as a discovery cohort. Every discovery cohort repertoire had been produced on one sequencing platform. Class I and class II HLA loci were covered by the typing at four-digit resolution. The number of typed donors differed by locus: 629-630 for A, B, C, DRB1 and DQB1; approximately 520 for DQA1; about 600 for DPA1; and some 470 for DPB1. Because of strong linkage in the cohort, roughly five DR-DQ haplotypes were treated as single units for association and clustering. On average, roughly 200,000 unique TCR beta nucleotide sequences were sequenced per donor among some 430 genotyped donors of the cohort, with about 19% of those sequences being non-productive. The study at large found these results: A few of the identified cytomegalovirus-associated TCR beta chains were confirmed in vitro to be specific for cytomegalovirus antigens. In a later analysis, HLA-associated TCR beta chains were found to be more clonally expanded and to have lower generation probabilities than equally common non-associated chains. In a later analysis, most CMV-associated TCR beta chains were found to appear HLA-restricted, with HLA associations seemingly driven largely by CMV exposure. In the study, approximately 160 TCR beta chains were listed as associated with cytomegalovirus. Because the 87-base-pair reads could not distinguish some IMGT-functional V segments, including TRBV6-2 and TRBV6-3, those segments were excluded. In an earlier analysis of approximately 590 of the donors, most TCR beta V segments were observed in productive rearrangements about 90% or about 30% of the time, broadly matching IMGT annotations. Roughly 15 rarely observed V segments, including chromosome 9 orphons, were excluded from the earlier analysis of approximately 500 of the donors because counts were too low. Only TCR beta chains were sequenced in this cohort, and the absence of alpha or paired-chain data limited detectable features. A later genetic analysis associated a missense DCLRE1C variant with V-gene and J-gene trimming of TCR beta chains, and an independent cohort replicated the association. The only immune exposure information available for the cohort was CMV serostatus. Most TCR sequences were observed very rarely across donors, whereas some public TCRs were present in many individuals. It was suggested by the authors that the approach could potentially be generalized to other disease states and immunological phenotypes. The classifier was reported to diagnose cytomegalovirus status with high specificity and sensitivity in both the original and validation cohorts. A further reported finding was that TCR beta sequences accurately predicted the HLA-A and HLA-B alleles for most subjects in the first cohort. Roughly uniform sequencing depth across donors was assumed in presence/absence analyses, although this assumption may not hold. In a later analysis, 16,951 TCR beta sequences were associated with specific HLA alleles at a false discovery rate of 0.05. The sequencing pipeline was judged likely to have produced a cluster of highly shared sequence variants as a technical artifact. Linkage disequilibrium might explain the correlated functional status among segregating V segments, but an unknown experimental factor could not be ruled out. A later analysis found that TCR association rates varied across HLA loci, with DRB1 alleles showing the most associated TCRs and HLA-C alleles the fewest. When HLA alleles, especially DR and DQ, strongly co-occurred, attributing TCR associations to individual alleles was difficult. According to a later genetic analysis, donors in an Asian-associated ancestry cluster had fewer N-insertions in productive TCRs than the approximately 700-donor mean. Because HLA typing was missing for some donors at each locus, association tests included only the typed subset. A later analysis reported that several top co-occurrence clusters appeared linked to parvovirus B19, influenza, CMV and Epstein-Barr virus.

Library construction relied on the immunoSEQ multiplex PCR assay. For the multiplex PCR, a mixture combining 60 forward primers for TCR Vbeta segments and 13 reverse primers for TCR Jbeta segments was used. A multiplex PCR assay on genomic DNA amplified the CDR3 region of rearranged TCR beta genes. The amplified TCR beta libraries were sequenced on the Illumina HiSeq System as 87-base-pair reads. In the original analysis: Across the 640 or so repertoires, a later analysis counted approximately 83 million unique TCR beta chains, roughly 11 million of which were shared by at least two donors. Raw reads were error-corrected and collapsed into unique sequences by a nearest-neighbor algorithm in which closely related sequences were merged to remove PCR and sequencing errors. Alignment of CDR3 sequences to IMGT reference sequences was used to assign V, D and J gene segments. For a sequence to be retained, at least a six-nucleotide match to both a V gene segment and a J gene segment was required. A rearrangement counted as productive if the CDR3 had no stop codons and remained in frame with V and J, and every other rearrangement counted as non-productive. CDR3 was defined according to IMGT convention as the region running from the second conserved V-encoded cysteine to the conserved J-encoded phenylalanine. The earlier analysis of about 530 of the donors excluded any sequence lacking an unambiguous match to a single V gene segment. In an earlier analysis of 587 of the donors, V segments were called functional above 56.7% productive rearrangements and were called segregating when the between-donor standard deviation exceeded 5%. A statistical classification framework was developed to diagnose cytomegalovirus status using the catalog of TCR beta chain sequences. A later analysis assigned V and J genes by comparing TCR nucleotide sequences with IMGT/GENE-DB human TR gene sequences. In a later analysis, CDR3 sequences and most-parsimonious VDJ recombination scenarios were assigned using the TCRdist pipeline. In a later analysis, each TCR beta chain was defined by its CDR3 amino acid sequence together with its V-gene family, and reads lacking a unique V-gene family were excluded. A later analysis removed 500 to 600 highly shared, low-generation-probability nucleotide sequences to deal with suspected cross-contamination and a sequencing artifact. For each public chain, a later analysis derived a clonal expansion index from normalized ranks of inferred template counts within each repertoire. A later analysis computed generation probabilities with a VDJ recombination model fitted to out-of-frame rearrangements, and checked the results against IGoR. A later analysis scored TCR-TCR, TCR-HLA and TCR-CMV co-occurrence with hypergeometric tests, applying a repertoire-size bias correction to TCR pairs. In a later analysis, false discovery rates were estimated by permuting HLA or CMV assignments 20 times. A later analysis grouped co-occurring TCRs with DBSCAN, adding TCRdist sequence similarity when clustering within HLA-allele-positive subsets. For co-occurrence clustering, repertoires with fewer than 30,000 or more than 120,000 public chains were excluded, along with roughly 5 repertoires with anomalous nucleotide sharing. TCRdb holds this immuneACCESS table with in-frame rearrangements only. Some clones are missing; in checked studies, unresolved V genes explain under half, and the rest has no known cause. The DNA was the basis for D and trimming; V, J and clone size are from that table. Within this sample are about 110,000 clones, with about two thirds of them counted one time only. The top ten constitute over 2.5% of the sample.

Recombination connected TRBV27 to TRBJ2-1; the D gene remains uncertain. This TCR derives from a female donor in good health and CMV-seronegative. The sample consisted of PBMCs. The bases are TGTGCCAGCAGTTTAGCGACCTACAATGAGCAGTTCTTC. Its protein is CASSLATYNEQFF.